This paragraph covers one T cell receptor beta chain sequence. Its antigen is still unknown. This record comes from a study of cytomegalovirus exposure and HLA in healthy donors. In the study overall: Tens of millions of unique TCRs from HLA-typed donors made up an early data release. The study, taken as a whole, reports: Generally TCR sequences proved uncommon, though certain public TCRs appeared in numerous donors. TCR beta sequences reportedly predicted most subjects' HLA-A and HLA-B alleles accurately.

Trimming cost V 0 bases and J 3 bases, with 10 bases left between them. CDR1 SGHRS and CDR2 YFSETQ come from the germline V gene. The CDR3 covers 14 residues. The PCR made use of 60 Vbeta and 13 Jbeta primers. Assay: immunoSEQ multiplex PCR; the TCRdb copy retains only in-frame clones and omits some. The sample is made up of about 190,000 clones, and the top ten hold around 0.95% of it. The sequenced sample was PBMCs. The sequence came from a woman aged 25 to 45 in good health and CMV-seropositive. The chain links TRBV5-1 to TRBJ2-7, with TRBD1 as a possible D gene (5 bases). In nucleotides, the CDR3 is TGCGCCAGCAGCTTGGCCGATCAGGGCTACGAGCAGTACTTC. Protein product: CASSLADQGYEQYF.